Presented here are 11 T cell receptor beta chains from one specimen sequenced in a study of tumor-infiltrating lymphocytes in oesophageal squamous cell carcinoma. TCRdb analysed the PCR reads with MiXCR anew, one entry per CDR3 protein. The sample contains fewer than 15,000 distinct CDR3 sequences, roughly half of which appear only once. Material for sequencing was esophageal tumor tissue. The receptors originated from a male donor with esophageal squamous cell carcinoma.

J is TRBJ2-5 and V is TRBV7-3; D may be TRBD1 or TRBD2 (5 bases each). The DNA matches TRBJ2-7 better at its end, which makes the J call doubtful. CDR1 is SGHTA and CDR2 is FQGTGA in the germline V gene. This CDR3 is 15 amino acids long. CDR3 coding DNA: TGTGCCAGCAGGCTTACCGGGACGTTTTATGGCGAGCAGTACTTC. Its protein is CASRLTGTFYGEQYF.

This chain joins TRBV7-1 and TRBJ1-4; D possibly corresponds to TRBD1 (6 bases). TRBJ2-2 matches the DNA end more closely, so the J call is doubtful. TRBV7-1 is recorded as an ORF, its role being uncertain. The CDR3 totals 15 residues. CDR3 DNA: TGTGCCAGCAGCCCGGGACACCTGAACACCGGGGAGCTGTTTTTT. This translates into CASSPGHLNTGELFF.

This clonotype came up a few times. J is TRBJ1-2 and V is TRBV11-2; no clear D gene. Germline V CDR1 and CDR2: SGHAT, FQNNGV. V was trimmed by 5 bases and J by 2 bases, leaving 6 bases between them. This CDR3 has 12 residues. The CDR3 spells CASSTENYGYTF. The CDR3 DNA reads TGTGCCAGCAGCACTGAGAACTATGGCTACACCTTC.

Sample share makes this clonotype medium-sized. This sequence joins TRBV12-3 or TRBV12-4 and TRBJ2-5, with 8 bases matching TRBD2. J lost 4 bases, V lost 0 bases, and 4 bases had no gene match. This CDR3 is built from 15 residues. CDR3 coding DNA: TGTGCCAGCAGTTTAGCGCAAGCGGGAGTAGAGACCCAGTACTTC. Its protein product is CASSLAQAGVETQYF.

This sequence joins TRBV27 and TRBJ1-1; D is perhaps TRBD1 (5 bases). This CDR3 is built from 16 residues. V dropped 3 bases and J dropped 2 bases, with 16 bases sitting between them. Germline CDR1 is MNHEY and CDR2 is SMNVEV (reference sequence). CDR3 bases: TGTGCCAGCAGTTTTATCAACTCGGGGGGTAACACTGAAGCTTTCTTT. Encoded protein: CASSFINSGGNTEAFF.

The rearrangement links TRBV6-1 to TRBJ2-5; possibly TRBD2 for D (6 bases). The assigned J gene may be wrong: the sequence end matches TRBJ2-1 better. Germline V gene sequence: CDR1 MNHNS, CDR2 SASEGT. CDR3 size: 18 residues. The DNA of the CDR3 is TGTGCCAGCAGTGAGGGTTCCGCGGGGCGCAGCTCCTACAATGAGCAGTTCTTC. The encoded protein is CASSEGSAGRSSYNEQFF.

The J gene is TRBJ2-1, the V gene TRBV7-3; TRBD2 agrees at 8 bases. The CDR3 contains 16 residues. The ends lost 2 bases at V and 8 bases at J; junction bases unmatched: 11. Germline V gene data show CDR1 as SGHTA and CDR2 as FQGTGA. CDR3 loop: CASSLLPGLGRDEQFF. The DNA of the CDR3 is TGTGCCAGCAGCTTATTACCGGGACTAGGGAGGGATGAGCAGTTCTTC. Complete variable domain (other parts from reference TRBV7-3 and TRBJ2-1): GAGVSQTPSNKVTEKGKYVELRCDPISGHTALYWYRQSLGQGPEFLIYFQGTGAADDSGLPNDRFFAVRPEGSVSTLKIQRTERGDSAVYLCASSLLPGLGRDEQFFGPGTRLTVL.

This clonotype was detected many times. Germline and junction disagree at one end, which may indicate a read error. The V gene is TRBV12-3 or TRBV12-4, the J gene TRBJ1-2; D gene ambiguous. The CDR3 runs to 11 residues. CDR3 bases: TGTGCCAGCAGTCGTCCGCCGGAATTCTTCTTC. Protein sequence: CASSRPPEFFF.

The chain combines TRBV7-6 with TRBJ2-5; TRBD1 agrees at 9 bases. V shed 7 bases, J shed 4 bases, and the junction held 1 base outside the gene matches. This CDR3 contains 12 residues. Germline V gene sequence: CDR1 SGHVS, CDR2 FNYEAQ. CDR3 loop: CASKDRGETQYF. The CDR3 region has the DNA TGTGCCAGCAAGGACAGGGGAGAGACCCAGTACTTC.

At least ten counts were recorded for this clonotype. CDR3 sequence (DNA): TGTGCCAGCAGCGGAGAACGGGACAGGGTCTCTGGGGCCAACGTCCTGACTTTC. It codes for CASSGERDRVSGANVLTF. The J gene is TRBJ2-6, the V gene TRBV7-9; 9 nucleotides agree with TRBD1. From germline, CDR1 is SEHNR and CDR2 FQNEAQ (reference sequence). This CDR3 is 18 amino acids long. V dropped 5 bases and J dropped 0; count of bases not matched to a gene: 8.

The chain is built from TRBV6-1 and TRBJ2-1, with 7 nucleotides matching TRBD2. Germline trimming cut 0 bases from V and 4 bases from J; bases unmatched to any gene: 0. The CDR3 totals 14 residues. CDR1 is MNHNS, CDR2 SASEGT, per germline. DNA of the CDR3: TGTGCCAGCAGTGAAGCGGGGGGGTACAATGAGCAGTTCTTC. Protein product: CASSEAGGYNEQFF.